This T cell receptor beta chain was recorded in a study of T cell changes during pregnancy in multiple sclerosis. TCRdb's table, derived via immunoSEQ multiplex PCR, lists solely in-frame clones and lacks some. The table includes about 49,000 clones, 90% detected once. Sample: peripheral blood, taken after pregnancy. This TCR came from a female donor in good health, enrolled as a control in a pregnancy study.

CDR3 bases: TGTGCCAGCAGCCAGGGTCGGAGTGTGGCGGGGGGATACACCGGGGAGCTGTTTTTT. Residues: CASSQGRSVAGGYTGELFF. V and J are TRBV7-2 and TRBJ2-2, with TRBD2 matching 8 bases. CDR1 is SGHTA, CDR2 FQGNSA, per germline. The ends lost 5 bases at V and 3 bases at J; junction bases unmatched: 17. This CDR3 contains 19 residues.